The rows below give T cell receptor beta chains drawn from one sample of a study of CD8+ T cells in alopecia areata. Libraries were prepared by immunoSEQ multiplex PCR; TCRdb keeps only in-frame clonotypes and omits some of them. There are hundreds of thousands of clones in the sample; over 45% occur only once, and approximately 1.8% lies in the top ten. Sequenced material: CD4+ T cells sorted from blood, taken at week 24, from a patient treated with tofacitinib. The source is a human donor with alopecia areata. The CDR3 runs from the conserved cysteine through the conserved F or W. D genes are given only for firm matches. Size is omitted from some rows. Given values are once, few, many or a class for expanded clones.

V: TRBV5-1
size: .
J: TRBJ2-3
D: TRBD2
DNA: TGCGCCAGCAGCGCAAAACTAGCGGGGGTCCATATCAGCACAGATACGCAGTATTTT
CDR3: CASSAKLAGVHISTDTQYF

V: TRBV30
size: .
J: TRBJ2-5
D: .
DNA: TGTGCCTGGGGCACAGGGTACCAAGAGACCCAGTACTTC
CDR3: CAWGTGYQETQYF

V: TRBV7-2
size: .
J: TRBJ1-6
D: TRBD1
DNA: TGTGCCAGCAGCCCGTGGGCAGGGGGGAAATCACCCCTCCACTTT
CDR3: CASSPWAGGKSPLHF

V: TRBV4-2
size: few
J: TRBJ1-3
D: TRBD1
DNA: TGTGCCAGCAGCCAAGGACAGGGAAGAAACACCATATATTTT
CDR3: CASSQGQGRNTIYF

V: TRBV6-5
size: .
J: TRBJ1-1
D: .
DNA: TGTGCCAGCAGTTACTCGAGCCAGGGCGGCCGGACTGAAGCTTTCTTT
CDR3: CASSYSSQGGRTEAFF

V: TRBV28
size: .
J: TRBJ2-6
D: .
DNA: TGTGCCAGCAGCCGACAGACCTCTGGGGCCAACGTCCTGACTTTC
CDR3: CASSRQTSGANVLTF

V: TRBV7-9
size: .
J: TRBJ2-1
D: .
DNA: TGTGCCAGCAGCGCGGGACGTAGCTCCTACAATGAGCAGTTCTTC
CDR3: CASSAGRSSYNEQFF

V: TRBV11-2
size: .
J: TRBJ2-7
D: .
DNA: TGTGCCAGCAGCTCACAGGGCTACGAGCAGTACTTC
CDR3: CASSSQGYEQYF

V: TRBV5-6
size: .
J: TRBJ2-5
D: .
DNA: TGTGCCAGCAGCTTGTCGGCGGCCGTTCTGGCCCAGTACTTC
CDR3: CASSLSAAVLAQYF

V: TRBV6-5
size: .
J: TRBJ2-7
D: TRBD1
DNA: TGTGCCAGCAGTAACACATGGACAGGCTCCTACGAGCAGTACTTC
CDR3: CASSNTWTGSYEQYF

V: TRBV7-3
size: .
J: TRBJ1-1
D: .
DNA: TGTGCCAGCAGCCCAGGAGGAACTGAAGCTTTCTTT
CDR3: CASSPGGTEAFF

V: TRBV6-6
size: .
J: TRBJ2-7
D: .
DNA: TGTGCCAGCAGCCGAGGACCTGGATACGAGCAGTACTTC
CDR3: CASSRGPGYEQYF

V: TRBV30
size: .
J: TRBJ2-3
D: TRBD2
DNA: TGTGCCTGGGATGGGACGGGGGGGCGAAATACGCAGTATTTT
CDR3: CAWDGTGGRNTQYF

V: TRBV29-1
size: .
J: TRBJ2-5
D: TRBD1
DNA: TGCAGCGGGAGGACAGGTCAAGAGACCCAGTACTTC
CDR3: CSGRTGQETQYF

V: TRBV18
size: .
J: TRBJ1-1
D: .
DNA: TGTGCCAGCTCACCAGATTCCAGGGAGGAAGCTTTCTTT
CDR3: CASSPDSREEAFF

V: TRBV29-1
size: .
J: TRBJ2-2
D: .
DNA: TGCAGCGTGGACCACGCGGGACAGAACACCGGGGAGCTGTTTTTT
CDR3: CSVDHAGQNTGELFF

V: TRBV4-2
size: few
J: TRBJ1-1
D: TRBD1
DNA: TGTGCCAGCAGCCAAACCTACAGGGGGAGCAACACTGAAGCTTTCTTT
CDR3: CASSQTYRGSNTEAFF

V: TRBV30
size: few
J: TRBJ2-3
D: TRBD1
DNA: TGTGCCTGGAGTAACGGGGCTGCAGGGGGTACGCAGTATTTT
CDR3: CAWSNGAAGGTQYF

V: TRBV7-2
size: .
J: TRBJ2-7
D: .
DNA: TGTGCCAGCAGCTTGGTGCCCTCCTACGAGCAGTACTTC
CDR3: CASSLVPSYEQYF

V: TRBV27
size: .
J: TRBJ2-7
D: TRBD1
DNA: TGTGCCAGCAGTAGACAGGGGTACGAGCAGTACTTC
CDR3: CASSRQGYEQYF

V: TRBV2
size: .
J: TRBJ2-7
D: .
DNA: TGTGCCAGCAGTGAAACCTACGAGCAGTACTTC
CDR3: CASSETYEQYF

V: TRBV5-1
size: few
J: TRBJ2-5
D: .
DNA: TGCGCCAGCAGCTTGGGGGCTGGAGAGACCCAGTACTTC
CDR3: CASSLGAGETQYF

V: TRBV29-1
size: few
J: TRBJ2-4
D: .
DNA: TGCAGCGTTGAGGCAGTAGGAGCCAAAAACATTCAGTACTTC
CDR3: CSVEAVGAKNIQYF

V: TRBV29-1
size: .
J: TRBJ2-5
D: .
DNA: TGCAGCGGCGAGATAAAAGAGACCCAGTACTTC
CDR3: CSGEIKETQYF

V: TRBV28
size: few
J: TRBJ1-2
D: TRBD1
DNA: TGTGCCAGCAGTCCCACGACAGGGTTCAGCTATGGCTACACCTTC
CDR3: CASSPTTGFSYGYTF

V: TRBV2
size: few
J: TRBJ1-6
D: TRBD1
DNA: TGTGCCAGCAACCCCGGGCGCGGGACAGGGAAACGGAAAGCTTGGGAGCTTAATTCACCCCTCCACTTT
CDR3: CASNPGRGTGKRKAWELNSPLHF

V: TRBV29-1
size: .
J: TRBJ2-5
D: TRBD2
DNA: TGCAGCGCCGACCCCCCGGAGCGGGGGGGCCGAGAGACCCAGTACTTC
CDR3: CSADPPERGGRETQYF

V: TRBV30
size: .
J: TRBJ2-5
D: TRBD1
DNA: TGTGCCTGGAACAGGGGGCCAGGGCAAGAGACCCAGTACTTC
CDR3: CAWNRGPGQETQYF

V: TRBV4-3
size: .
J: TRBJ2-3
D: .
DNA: TGCGCCAGCAGCCAAGATTACGGCAGATCCCCGACAGCTAAAGATACGCAGTATTTT
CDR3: CASSQDYGRSPTAKDTQYF

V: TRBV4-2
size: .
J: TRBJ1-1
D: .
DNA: TGTGCCAGCAGCCAAGACCAGAAGGGAACTGAAGCTTTCTTT
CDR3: CASSQDQKGTEAFF

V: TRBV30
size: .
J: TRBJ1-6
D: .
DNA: TGTGCCTGGAGTCAACAGCGTAATTCACCCCTCCACTTT
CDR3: CAWSQQRNSPLHF

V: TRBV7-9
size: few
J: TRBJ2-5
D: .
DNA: TGTGCCAGCAGCCTGGACGTTTGGGAGACCCAGTACTTC
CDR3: CASSLDVWETQYF

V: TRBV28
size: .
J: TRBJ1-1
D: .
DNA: TGTGCCAGCAGTTTAAACGGACCTAACACTGAAGCTTTCTTT
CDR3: CASSLNGPNTEAFF

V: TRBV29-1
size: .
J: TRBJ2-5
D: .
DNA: TGCAGCGTTGGTCCCAGGGTTAAGGGGACCCAAGGGAACCAAGAGACCCAGTACTTC
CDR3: CSVGPRVKGTQGNQETQYF

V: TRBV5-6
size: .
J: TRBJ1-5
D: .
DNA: TGTGCCAGCAGCTTAATGGGTCTTAGCAATCAGCCCCAGCATTTT
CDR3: CASSLMGLSNQPQHF

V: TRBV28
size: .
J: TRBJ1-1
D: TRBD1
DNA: TGTGCCAGCAGAGGGACAGGGAGGTTCACTGAAGCTTTCTTT
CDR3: CASRGTGRFTEAFF

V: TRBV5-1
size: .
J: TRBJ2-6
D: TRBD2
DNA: TGCGCCAGCAGCTTGGTCTTAGCGGGCGGGGCCAACGTCCTGACTTTC
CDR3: CASSLVLAGGANVLTF

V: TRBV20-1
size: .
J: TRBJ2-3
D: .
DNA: TGCAGTGGCTCTCTTGCGGGTACGCAGTATTTT
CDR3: CSGSLAGTQYF

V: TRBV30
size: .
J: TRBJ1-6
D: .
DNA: TGTGCCTGGAGAAGGAGGTCTCCTTCCCTCCACTTT
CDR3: CAWRRRSPSLHF